The 17 T cell receptor beta chains reported below all come from one sample, sequenced in a study of blood T cell repertoires in COVID-19. Produced via immunoSEQ multiplex PCR; TCRdb's table is partial and in-frame only. The sample records 200,000 to 250,000 clones, approximately 83% being singletons. Specimen: peripheral blood. Receptors were obtained from a woman aged 30 to 39 who had recovered from COVID-19.

This chain joins TRBV5-5 and TRBJ2-3, with a weak D call TRBD2 (5 bases). The length of the CDR3 is 15 residues. Trimming removed 4 bases at V and 0 bases at J, with 12 bases between. In germline, CDR1 is SGHKS, CDR2 YYEKEE (reference sequence). The CDR3 bases are TGTGCCAGCAGCGAGGACTGGGGAAGCACAGATACGCAGTATTTT. Translated, it gives CASSEDWGSTDTQYF.

The rearrangement uses TRBV19 and TRBJ2-7; 11 bases fit TRBD2. Germline CDR1 and CDR2: LNHDA and SQIVND (reference sequence). The CDR3 length is 14 residues. J was trimmed by 3 bases and V by 4 bases; bases with no gene match: 2. The CDR3 coding sequence is TGTGCCAGTAGTACAGGGACTAGCGGCTACGAGCAGTACTTC. Protein: CASSTGTSGYEQYF.

The rearrangement links TRBV9 to TRBJ2-5; the D is unclear. Trimming took 3 bases from V and 2 from J, leaving 5 bases between them. The germline gives CDR1 SGDLS, CDR2 YYNGEE. The CDR3 is 12 residues long. The CDR3, as DNA: TGTGCCAGCAGCGCAGATCAAGAGACCCAGTACTTC. Translating it yields CASSADQETQYF.

Notes on this clone: Other DNA sequences in this specimen translate into the identical CDR3. V usage is TRBV12-3 or TRBV12-4 and J usage is TRBJ2-7; 7 bases match TRBD1. The trim removed 5 bases at V and 4 bases at J, leaving 2 bases unmatched. This CDR3 is built from 12 residues. For the CDR3, the DNA is TGTGCCAGCAGTCCACAGGGGTACGAGCAGTACTTC. Residues: CASSPQGYEQYF.

This clone was detected once. J is TRBJ2-7 and V is TRBV6-2 or TRBV6-3; the match to TRBD1 covers 8 bases. This CDR3 region has 13 residues. Germline V CDR1 and CDR2: MNHEY, SVGEGT. Germline trimming cut 5 bases from V and 2 bases from J; bases unmatched to any gene: 2. The CDR3 protein is CASSHRGTYEQYF. The CDR3 nucleotides read TGTGCCAGCAGTCACAGGGGGACCTACGAGCAGTACTTC.

The chain couples TRBV15 to TRBJ2-5; D perhaps matches TRBD1 (5 bases). Per the germline V gene, CDR1 is LNHNV and CDR2 is YYDKDF (reference sequence). CDR3 size: 14 residues. Trimming left V 2 bases short and J 4 bases short, with 11 bases between. CDR3 bases: TGTGCCACCAGCAGACGGGTGGGGCGAGAGACCCAGTACTTC. It translates to CATSRRVGRETQYF. Full variable domain (remainder filled in from reference TRBV15 and TRBJ2-5): DAMVIQNPRYQVTQFGKPVTLSCSQTLNHNVMYWYQQKSSQAPKLLFHYYDKDFNNEADTPDNFQSRRPNTSFCFLDIRSPGLGDTAMYLCATSRRVGRETQYFGPGTRLLVL.

The chain is built from TRBV3-1 (or the pseudogene TRBV3-2) and TRBJ2-5; 13 bases are a match to TRBD2. J was trimmed by 5 bases and V by 1 base; bases with no gene match: 1. Germline values: CDR1 LGHDT, CDR2 YNNKEL (reference sequence). This CDR3 spans 15 amino acids. The CDR3 loop is CASSQGTSGGETQYF. CDR3 coding DNA: TGTGCCAGCAGCCAAGGGACTAGCGGGGGTGAGACCCAGTACTTC.

The V and J genes are TRBV13 and TRBJ2-7, with a tentative D call TRBD2 (5 bases). Looked up from germline, CDR1 is PRHDT and CDR2 is FYEKMQ (reference sequence). This CDR3 comprises 15 residues. V lost 4 bases and J lost 1, with 14 bases in between. The CDR3 coding sequence is TGTGCCAGCAGCTACGGGATTACGCTATCCTACGAGCAGTACTTC. This codes for CASSYGITLSYEQYF.

This chain uses TRBV4-2 with TRBJ2-1; 11 positions match TRBD2. V trimming: 3 bases; J trimming: 7 bases; junction bases outside the gene matches: 11. The CDR3 spans 17 residues. In germline, CDR1 is LGHNA, CDR2 YNFKEQ. This CDR3 reads CASSQPVAGGAQNEQFF. The CDR3, as DNA: TGTGCCAGCAGCCAGCCAGTAGCGGGGGGGGCGCAGAATGAGCAGTTCTTC.

The V and J genes are TRBV3-1 (or the pseudogene TRBV3-2) and TRBJ2-7; 8 bases line up with TRBD1. The V gene end was trimmed by 4 bases and the J gene end by 1 base; junction bases not matched to a gene: 3. The CDR3 extends over 14 amino acids. Germline assignment: CDR1 LGHDT and CDR2 YNNKEL (reference sequence). The CDR3 DNA is TGTGCCAGCAGCCCCAGGGGGCTTTCCTACGAGCAGTACTTC. Translated: CASSPRGLSYEQYF.

Worth noting for this clone: This specimen includes other DNA sequences encoding the same CDR3. This chain links TRBV7-2 with TRBJ2-5; 12 bases line up with TRBD2. The V gene's germline CDR1 is SGHTA and CDR2 FQGNSA. Trimming at V came to 1 base and at J to 2 bases, leaving 2 bases not matched to a gene. The CDR3 runs 16 residues. The CDR3 DNA reads as TGTGCCAGCAGCTTAGGTCTAGCGGGGGGGCAAGAGACCCAGTACTTC. It translates to CASSLGLAGGQETQYF.

The V and J genes are TRBV15 and TRBJ2-7, with D maybe TRBD1 (6 bases). Germline V gene data show CDR1 as LNHNV and CDR2 as YYDKDF (reference sequence). Trimming took 3 bases from V and 5 from J, leaving 20 bases between them. The CDR3 is 16 amino acids. The CDR3 protein is CATSSYFISQGNEQYF. The CDR3 DNA is TGTGCCACCAGCAGTTATTTTATAAGTCAGGGGAACGAGCAGTACTTC.

The CDR3 spells CASSQGYRTPTDTQYF. The DNA for the CDR3 is TGTGCCAGCAGCCAAGGGTACAGGACACCCACAGATACGCAGTATTTT. The V and J genes are TRBV3-1 (or the pseudogene TRBV3-2) and TRBJ2-3, with a weak D call TRBD1 (5 bases). This CDR3 spans 16 amino acids. Trimming removed 1 base from V and 2 bases from J, with 13 bases in between. Germline values: CDR1 LGHDT, CDR2 YNNKEL (reference sequence).

V is TRBV3-1 (or the pseudogene TRBV3-2) and J is TRBJ2-2; possibly TRBD2 for D (6 bases). Trimming cost V 5 bases and J 4 bases, with 11 bases left between them. CDR3 length: 14 residues. Germline CDR1 reads LGHDT; CDR2 reads YNNKEL (reference sequence). The DNA for the CDR3 is TGTGCCAGCAGCTTCGTCGGGAGCACCGGGGAGCTGTTTTTT. Protein: CASSFVGSTGELFF.

CDR3 coding DNA: TGTGCCAGCAGGATTAGCGGGGGCGCCAGGAATGAGCAGTTCTTC. This codes for CASRISGGARNEQFF. The rearrangement uses TRBV6-5 and TRBJ2-1, with 9 bases fitting TRBD2. The CDR3 is 15 amino acids. The germline gives CDR1 MNHEY, CDR2 SVGAGI. The J segment lost 7 bases and the V segment lost 6 bases, leaving 10 bases of the junction unmatched.

The V and J genes are TRBV6-5 and TRBJ2-1, with a possible D match to TRBD1 (6 bases). This CDR3 region has 15 residues. Germline V gene data show CDR1 as MNHEY and CDR2 as SVGAGI. V lost 5 bases and J 2 bases, leaving 13 bases between the germline ends. The CDR3: CASSLKGVTYNEQFF. CDR3 nucleotides: TGTGCCAGCAGTCTGAAGGGGGTCACCTACAATGAGCAGTTCTTC.

The chain is built from TRBV15 and TRBJ2-2, with 7 bases matching TRBD1. V was pared by 9 bases and J by 6 bases, with 10 bases of the junction left unmatched. CDR1 is LNHNV and CDR2 is YYDKDF in the germline V gene (reference sequence). CDR3 size: 14 residues. The CDR3 loop reads CATSPGQRSGELFF. The CDR3, as DNA: TGTGCCACTTCCCCGGGACAGAGGTCCGGGGAGCTGTTTTTT.